This is a list of T cell receptor beta chains from one sample in a study of T-cell memory formation after mild COVID-19. TCRdb processed the 5' RACE reads anew with MiXCR; each CDR3 protein has one entry. Of about 620,000 distinct CDR3 sequences in the sample, roughly 18% were seen once. The specimen sequenced was PBMCs or a T cell subset sorted from them (not recorded which). The receptor set was obtained from an adult woman who had mild COVID-19 (a few samples of this study predate the infection). Cell type and time point are not known. Both conserved end residues are part of each CDR3. The D gene is left open where the match is weak. A clone size is listed for some rows: how often the clone was seen (once, few, many), or a class if it is expanded.

TRBD1 | TRBJ1-3 | TRBV12-3/TRBV12-4 | few | CASTRDRASGNTIYF | TGTGCCAGCACCCGGGACAGGGCCTCTGGAAACACCATATATTTT
TRBD2 | TRBJ2-1 | TRBV15 | . | CATSRERGGGAYNEQFF | TGTGCCACCAGCAGAGAGAGAGGCGGGGGGGCCTACAATGAGCAGTTCTTC
. | TRBJ2-3 | TRBV20-1 | few | CSARDDTDTQYF | TGCAGTGCTAGAGATGACACAGATACGCAGTATTTT
. | TRBJ1-1 | TRBV14 | few | CASSQTNRVLTEAFF | TGTGCCAGCAGCCAGACCAACAGGGTGCTTACTGAAGCTTTCTTT
. | TRBJ2-7 | TRBV5-1 | . | CASSLMGQNHYEQYF | TGCGCCAGCAGCTTGATGGGGCAGAACCACTACGAGCAGTACTTC
TRBD2 | TRBJ2-3 | TRBV6-5 | few | CASSFSGSSDTQYF | TGTGCCAGCAGTTTTAGCGGGAGTTCGGATACGCAGTATTTT
TRBD1 | TRBJ1-5 | TRBV20-1 | few | CSATEWTGSNQPQHF | TGCAGTGCTACGGAGTGGACAGGGAGCAATCAGCCCCAGCATTTT
TRBD2 | TRBJ2-5 | TRBV11-2 | . | CASSQQSGLAGQETQYF | TGTGCCAGCAGCCAACAATCGGGACTAGCGGGCCAAGAGACCCAGTACTTC
. | TRBJ2-7 | TRBV4-1 | few | CASSSDWNYEQYF | TGCGCCAGCAGCTCGGACTGGAACTACGAGCAGTACTTC
TRBD1 | TRBJ2-1 | TRBV12-3/TRBV12-4 | many | CASSFDPDTGDEQFF | TGTGCCAGCAGTTTTGACCCGGATACAGGGGATGAGCAGTTCTTC
TRBD2 | TRBJ2-5 | TRBV18 | . | CASSPPELAGGEETQYF | TGTGCCAGCTCACCACCCGAGCTAGCGGGGGGAGAGGAGACCCAGTACTTC
. | TRBJ1-4 | TRBV19 | once | CASRKTPVPNEKLFF | TGTGCCAGTAGAAAAACGCCTGTTCCTAATGAAAAACTGTTTTTT
. | TRBJ2-1 | TRBV4-2 | . | CASSHNAGQLLKYEQFF | TGTGCCAGCAGCCACAATGCGGGACAACTCTTAAAGTATGAGCAGTTCTTC
. | TRBJ2-1 | TRBV20-1 | . | CSAPPWGRDNEQFF | TGCAGTGCCCCCCCATGGGGGCGCGACAATGAGCAGTTCTTC
TRBD1 | TRBJ2-7 | TRBV9 | few | CASSVDQRTGHEQYF | TGTGCCAGCAGCGTAGACCAACGGACAGGCCACGAGCAGTACTTC
TRBD2 | TRBJ2-2 | TRBV2 | . | CASSGTSGMAGELFF | TGTGCCAGCAGCGGGACTAGCGGGATGGCCGGGGAGCTGTTTTTT
. | TRBJ2-1 | TRBV29-1 | few | CSVGLCARECEQFF | TGCAGCGTTGGTCTCTGTGCGAGGGAGTGTGAGCAGTTCTTC
TRBD2 | TRBJ2-5 | TRBV12-3/TRBV12-4 | few | CASSQGTSEETQYF | TGTGCCAGCAGCCAAGGGACTAGCGAAGAGACCCAGTACTTC
. | TRBJ1-2 | TRBV12-3/TRBV12-4 | . | CASSLAGPGYGYTF | TGTGCCAGCAGTTTAGCAGGCCCTGGCTATGGCTACACCTTC
TRBD1 | TRBJ2-5 | TRBV30 | . | CAWSAEWDRGLETQYF | TGTGCCTGGAGTGCGGAATGGGACAGGGGGCTTGAGACCCAGTACTTC
. | TRBJ1-6 | TRBV4-1 | . | CASSQDGSPLHF | TGCGCCAGCAGCCAAGACGGATCACCCCTCCACTTT
. | TRBJ1-2 | TRBV12-3/TRBV12-4 | . | CASSLIASGFSNYGYTF | TGTGCCAGCAGTTTAATAGCATCGGGCTTTTCTAACTATGGCTACACCTTC
. | TRBJ1-1 | TRBV12-3/TRBV12-4 | . | CASSAGIPNTEAFF | TGTGCCAGCAGTGCTGGAATCCCCAACACTGAAGCTTTCTTT
. | TRBJ2-7 | TRBV29-1 | few | CSVEDPGMSSYEQYF | TGCAGCGTTGAAGATCCGGGTATGAGCTCCTACGAGCAGTACTTC
. | TRBJ1-3 | TRBV4-1 | few | CASSQEGQSGNTIYF | TGCGCCAGCAGCCAAGAGGGCCAGTCTGGAAACACCATATATTTT
. | TRBJ2-6 | TRBV29-1 | . | CSFRDTGSGANVLTF | TGCAGCTTTCGGGACACTGGTTCTGGGGCCAACGTCCTGACTTTC
. | TRBJ2-7 | TRBV30 | few | CAWSVVLVGVLSEQYF | TGTGCCTGGAGTGTCGTCCTAGTAGGTGTTCTCTCCGAGCAGTACTTC
. | TRBJ1-1 | TRBV5-1 | . | CASSSTAGSTEAFF | TGCGCCAGCAGCTCTACCGCTGGGAGCACTGAAGCTTTCTTT
TRBD2 | TRBJ2-1 | TRBV12-3/TRBV12-4 | . | CASSSTSGLRQFF | TGTGCCAGCAGCTCGACTAGCGGGTTGAGACAGTTCTTC
. | TRBJ2-1 | TRBV19 | . | CAGSRIGGEQFF | TGTGCCGGCAGTCGGATAGGGGGTGAGCAGTTCTTC
TRBD2 | TRBJ2-3 | TRBV20-1 | few | CSARDGAGGPTDTQYF | TGCAGTGCTAGAGATGGGGCGGGAGGGCCCACAGATACGCAGTATTTT
. | TRBJ2-2 | TRBV20-1 | . | CSASDRVVNTGELFF | TGCAGTGCCAGCGACAGAGTAGTGAACACCGGGGAGCTGTTTTTT
. | TRBJ1-1 | TRBV5-4 | few | CASSPAQSAHTEAFF | TGTGCCAGCAGCCCCGCCCAGTCAGCGCACACTGAAGCTTTCTTT
. | TRBJ2-1 | TRBV9 | . | CASSPLPGRRGNEQFF | TGTGCCAGCAGCCCCCTCCCAGGGAGGAGGGGCAATGAGCAGTTCTTC
. | TRBJ2-1 | TRBV7-2 | . | CASSLVMLGPNEQFF | TGTGCCAGCAGCTTAGTGATGTTAGGGCCAAATGAGCAGTTCTTC
. | TRBJ2-5 | TRBV29-1 | few | CSVHTTGFEAGETQYF | TGCAGCGTTCATACCACCGGGTTCGAGGCCGGGGAGACCCAGTACTTC
. | TRBJ1-5 | TRBV10-3 | . | CAISESDSNQPQHF | TGTGCCATCAGCGAGTCGGACTCCAATCAGCCCCAGCATTTT
. | TRBJ2-1 | TRBV9 | . | CASSGASPHNEQFF | TGTGCCAGCAGCGGGGCTAGCCCTCACAATGAGCAGTTCTTC
. | TRBJ1-2 | TRBV6-6 | few | CASSYSTVTTERYGYTF | TGTGCCAGCAGTTACTCGACTGTTACGACGGAGAGATATGGCTACACCTTC
. | TRBJ2-1 | TRBV4-1 | few | CASSPDSRYHNEQFF | TGCGCCAGCAGCCCGGACAGCCGATACCACAATGAGCAGTTCTTC
. | TRBJ1-1 | TRBV29-1 | many | CSGGDTVRTEAFF | TGCAGCGGGGGGGACACCGTGCGCACTGAAGCTTTCTTT
. | TRBJ2-7 | TRBV29-1 | . | CSVEDRGSSYEQYF | TGCAGCGTTGAAGATAGGGGGAGCTCCTACGAGCAGTACTTC
TRBD1 | TRBJ2-1 | TRBV2 | . | CASRRGQGEDEQFF | TGTGCCAGCAGACGAGGACAGGGCGAGGATGAGCAGTTCTTC
. | TRBJ1-6 | TRBV6-5 | . | CASSNGMLNSPLHF | TGTGCCAGCAGTAACGGGATGCTAAATTCACCCCTCCACTTT
. | TRBJ2-5 | TRBV20-1 | . | CSTNGSPGTQYF | TGCAGTACCAATGGGAGCCCGGGGACCCAGTACTTC
. | TRBJ1-2 | TRBV6-2/TRBV6-3 | . | CASSYSTWEGYTF | TGTGCCAGCAGTTACTCGACGTGGGAGGGCTACACCTTC
. | TRBJ2-7 | TRBV5-1 | . | CASSSGGDEQYF | TGCGCCAGCAGCTCGGGCGGGGACGAGCAGTACTTC
. | TRBJ2-2 | TRBV11-2 | . | CASSSYPRGGAGTDTGELFF | TGTGCCAGCAGCTCCTACCCTCGAGGGGGCGCGGGGACGGACACCGGGGAGCTGTTTTTT
. | TRBJ2-3 | TRBV7-2 | . | CASSSAGVGDTQYF | TGTGCCAGCAGCTCGGCGGGCGTGGGAGATACGCAGTATTTT
TRBD1 | TRBJ1-2 | TRBV7-2 | . | CASSPRGQSRNYGYTF | TGTGCCAGCAGCCCGAGGGGACAGTCCAGGAACTATGGCTACACCTTC
. | TRBJ2-1 | TRBV12-3/TRBV12-4 | . | CASSYAATKYNEQFF | TGTGCCAGCAGTTATGCGGCAACCAAATACAATGAGCAGTTCTTC
TRBD1 | TRBJ1-1 | TRBV12-3/TRBV12-4 | many | CASSLGQGRVNTEAFF | TGTGCCAGCAGCCTCGGACAGGGACGTGTGAACACTGAAGCTTTCTTT
. | TRBJ2-2 | TRBV12-3/TRBV12-4 | few | CASRGLRRDRRTGELFF | TGTGCCAGCAGGGGTTTAAGGCGGGACCGAAGAACCGGGGAGCTGTTTTTT
. | TRBJ2-5 | TRBV12-3/TRBV12-4 | few | CASSLRGNQETQYF | TGTGCCAGCAGTTTAAGAGGAAATCAAGAGACCCAGTACTTC
TRBD2 | TRBJ2-7 | TRBV7-8 | many | CASSLSGGTYEQYF | TGTGCCAGCAGCTTGAGCGGGGGGACTTACGAGCAGTACTTC
. | TRBJ2-1 | TRBV7-6 | few | CASSFGGGTYNEQFF | TGTGCCAGCAGCTTTGGGGGGGGCACTTACAATGAGCAGTTCTTC
. | TRBJ2-2 | TRBV6-5 | few | CASSSFHTGELFF | TGTGCCAGCAGTTCTTTCCACACCGGGGAGCTGTTTTTT
. | TRBJ2-5 | TRBV7-8 | many | CASSLGGVETQYF | TGTGCCAGCAGCTTAGGGGGAGTTGAGACCCAGTACTTC
. | TRBJ2-7 | TRBV20-1 | . | CSARTVSSSYEQYF | TGCAGTGCTAGAACCGTCTCCAGCTCCTACGAGCAGTACTTC